Presented here are 22 T cell receptor beta chains from one specimen sequenced in a study of shared clonotypes between healthy human individuals. The protocol was immunoSEQ multiplex PCR, while the TCRdb copy is restricted to in-frame clones and leaves out a portion. The data show 450,000 or so clones, approximately 71% seen once. Sequenced input: PBMCs. All receptors derive from a middle-aged woman in good health. Some clones in this sample may be carry-over from other donors' samples.

This clone occurred a few times. The rearrangement joins TRBV6-4 to TRBJ2-1; 12 positions agree with TRBD2. The CDR3 is 15 residues long. CDR1 and CDR2 from the germline V gene are MRHNA and SNTAGT. With V trimmed by 7 bases and J by 7 bases, 8 bases remained unmatched. In DNA, the CDR3 is TGTGCCAGCACTCCGACTAGCGGGAGTAGTAATGAGCAGTTCTTC. This gives the protein CASTPTSGSSNEQFF.

This rearrangement joins TRBV7-6 to TRBJ2-1; 12 bases line up with TRBD2. With 5 bases clipped from V and 5 bases from J, the junction kept 10 bases outside the gene matches. This CDR3 region has 17 residues. CDR1 is SGHVS, CDR2 FNYEAQ, per germline. The CDR3 sequence is CASSRPPSSGRDNEQFF. DNA of the CDR3: TGTGCCAGCAGCCGCCCGCCCTCTAGCGGGAGGGACAATGAGCAGTTCTTC.

The chain is built from TRBV5-6 and TRBJ2-1; 9 bases are shared with TRBD1. The germline CDR1 and CDR2 sequences are SGHDT and YYEEEE. Unmatched junction bases numbered 4, after V lost 4 bases and J lost 2 bases. The CDR3 contains 15 residues. CDR3 amino acids: CASSRDRVPYNEQFF. CDR3 DNA: TGTGCCAGCAGCCGGGACAGGGTCCCCTACAATGAGCAGTTCTTC.

The chain combines TRBV28 with TRBJ2-3, with 9 bases identical to TRBD1. CDR3 length: 16 amino acids. Looked up from germline, CDR1 is MDHEN and CDR2 is SYDVKM. Trimming at V came to 4 bases and at J to 2 bases, leaving 7 bases not matched to a gene. The CDR3 is CASSSGTGLHTDTQYF. As DNA, the CDR3 is TGTGCCAGCAGTTCCGGGACAGGGTTACACACAGATACGCAGTATTTT.

The rearrangement uses TRBV7-9 and TRBJ2-2, with D possibly matching TRBD2 (5 bases). The CDR3 length is 15 residues. Germline assignment: CDR1 SEHNR and CDR2 FQNEAQ (reference sequence). V was cut by 6 bases and J by 1 base, with 12 bases left in between. CDR3 sequence reads: CASRLDEGNTGELFF. CDR3 bases: TGTGCCAGCAGACTAGACGAGGGGAACACCGGGGAGCTGTTTTTT.

This clone was picked up one time. V usage is TRBV4-1 and J usage is TRBJ2-7; 7 nucleotides match TRBD1. The CDR3 is 15 residues long. Germline loops: CDR1 MGHRA, CDR2 YSYEKL. V lost 1 base to trimming and J lost 3 bases; unmatched junction nucleotides: 6. The CDR3 DNA sequence: TGCGCCAGCAGCCAAGGACAGGGAATTAACTACGAGCAGTACTTC. It yields the protein CASSQGQGINYEQYF.

This clone was recorded only once. The chain combines TRBV15 with TRBJ2-5, with D unresolved. The germline V gene has CDR1 LNHNV and CDR2 YYDKDF (reference sequence). The CDR3 length is 15 residues. V lost 9 bases, J lost 2 bases, and 19 bases lay in between. The CDR3 loop reads CATQPSGTTQETQYF. The CDR3 DNA sequence: TGTGCCACTCAACCCTCCGGTACTACACAAGAGACCCAGTACTTC.

This clone turned up a few times. The V call is TRBV7-2, the J call TRBJ2-2, with TRBD1 matching over 7 bases. Germline V gene data show CDR1 as SGHTA and CDR2 as FQGNSA. V trimming: 4 bases; J trimming: 1 base; junction bases outside the gene matches: 3. This CDR3 is built from 15 residues. CDR3 loop: CASSSWTGNTGELFF. The CDR3 DNA reads TGTGCCAGCAGCTCTTGGACAGGGAACACCGGGGAGCTGTTTTTT.

This clone was found a few times. Other nucleotide sequences in the sample specify the same CDR3. The V and J genes are TRBV14 and TRBJ2-5; 10 nucleotides agree with TRBD2. Germline CDR1 reads SGHDN; CDR2 reads FVKESK. V was clipped by 0 bases and J by 4 bases; unmatched bases: 5. CDR3 length: 16 amino acids. The DNA for the CDR3 is TGTGCCAGCAGCCAAGAACATAGCGGGAGGTTAGAGACCCAGTACTTC. This translates into CASSQEHSGRLETQYF. Variable domain in full (rest from reference TRBV14 and TRBJ2-5): EAGVTQFPSHSVIEKGQTVTLRCDPISGHDNLYWYRRVMGKEIKFLLHFVKESKQDESGMPNNRFLAERTGGTYSTLKVQPAELEDSGVYFCASSQEHSGRLETQYFGPGTRLLVL.

The CDR3 bases are TGTGCCAGCAGTGAAGTGAGACAGGGCTACAATGAGCAGTTCTTC. Protein: CASSEVRQGYNEQFF. The rearrangement uses TRBV6-1 and TRBJ2-1, with 7 positions matching TRBD1. The CDR3 totals 15 residues. CDR1 MNHNS and CDR2 SASEGT come from the germline V gene. The junction had 3 bases not matched to a gene; V was cut back by 1 base and J by 3 bases.

On this clone itself: This likely came from a read error, as a far larger clone is one base away. The chain is built from TRBV11-1 and TRBJ2-7, with TRBD2 identical over 9 bases. Germline V gene data show CDR1 as SGHAT and CDR2 as FQDESV (reference sequence). Trimming took 0 bases from V and 3 from J; bases not matched to a gene: 3. CDR3 length: 15 residues. The CDR3 is CASSLAVTSGYEQYF. The CDR3 region has the DNA TGTGCCAGCAGCTTAGCAGTGACTAGCGGCTACGAGCAGTACTTC. Full variable domain (rest looked up from reference TRBV11-1 and TRBJ2-7): EAEVAQSPRYKITEKSQAVAFWCDPISGHATLYWYRQILGQGPELLVQFQDESVVDDSQLPKDRFSAERLKGVDSTLKIQPAELGDSAMYLCASSLAVTSGYEQYFGPGTRLTVT.

In this sample, this clone turned up once. This chain joins TRBV2 and TRBJ1-2; possibly TRBD1 for D (5 bases). Germline lookup yields CDR1 SNHLY and CDR2 FYNNEI. V lost 5 bases, J lost 5 bases, and 12 bases lay in between. The CDR3 covers 13 residues. For the CDR3, the DNA is TGTGCCAGCAGTCCGGGCAGGGTTTATGGCTACACCTTC. This sequence encodes CASSPGRVYGYTF.

V usage is TRBV5-1 and J usage is TRBJ1-1; D remains ambiguous. CDR3 length equals 13 residues. V gave up 2 bases and J gave up 1 base, with 6 bases separating them. Germline V gene sequence: CDR1 SGHRS, CDR2 YFSETQ. As DNA, the CDR3 is TGCGCCAGCAGCTTATCCCCGAACACTGAAGCTTTCTTT. It encodes CASSLSPNTEAFF.

This sequence joins TRBV7-8 and TRBJ2-2, with 10 positions matching TRBD2. CDR3 size: 16 residues. Trimming at V came to 1 base and at J to 7 bases, leaving 6 bases not matched to a gene. CDR1 is SGHVS and CDR2 is FQNEAQ in the germline V gene. The CDR3 protein is CASSLVASGSVGELFF. The CDR3, as DNA: TGTGCCAGCAGCTTAGTGGCTAGCGGGAGTGTCGGGGAGCTGTTTTTT.

This rearrangement joins TRBV27 to TRBJ2-1; tentatively, D is TRBD1 or TRBD2 (6 bases each). Looked up from germline, CDR1 is MNHEY and CDR2 is SMNVEV (reference sequence). V lost 6 bases, J lost 9 bases, and 24 bases lay in between. The CDR3 has 16 amino acids. The CDR3 region is CASSPLGGFPTTEQFF. The CDR3 nucleotides read TGTGCCAGCAGCCCCCTCGGGGGCTTTCCGACCACTGAGCAGTTCTTC.

V and J are TRBV11-2 and TRBJ1-2, with a tentative D call TRBD1 (5 bases). The CDR3 consists of 19 residues. V lost 0 bases to trimming and J lost 8 bases, with 28 bases between them. The germline CDR1 and CDR2 sequences are SGHAT and FQNNGV. The CDR3 nucleotides are TGTGCCAGCAGCTTAGAGGTTGGGGCCAGTACCCACCGGGAGGGGGGCTACACCTTC. Its protein product is CASSLEVGASTHREGGYTF.

The rearrangement uses TRBV7-9 and TRBJ2-1; D remains ambiguous. The CDR3 runs 11 residues. Trimming left V 4 bases short and J 13 bases short, with 11 bases between. The germline V gene has CDR1 SEHNR and CDR2 FQNEAQ (reference sequence). The CDR3: CASSSDMDQFF. DNA of the CDR3: TGTGCCAGCAGCTCAGATATGGACCAGTTCTTC.

The count of this clone is one. V gene TRBV30 combines with J gene TRBJ1-4; D unresolved. Germline CDR1 reads GTSNPN; CDR2 reads SVGIG (reference sequence). The CDR3 loop spans 13 amino acids. V was cut by 5 bases and J by 6 bases, with 13 bases left in between. The CDR3 loop reads CAWQTGPDEKLFF. CDR3 in DNA: TGTGCCTGGCAGACCGGGCCAGATGAAAAACTGTTTTTT. Full variable domain (missing parts from reference TRBV30 and TRBJ1-4): SQTIHQWPATLVQPVGSPLSLECTVEGTSNPNLYWYRQAAGRGLQLLFYSVGIGQISSEVPQNLSASRPQDRQFILSSKKLLLSDSGFYLCAWQTGPDEKLFFGSGTQLSVL.

The chain has TRBV19 and TRBJ2-7; D remains unclear. CDR3 length equals 13 residues. V lost 5 bases and J lost 7, with 15 bases in between. Germline CDR1 is LNHDA and CDR2 is SQIVND (reference sequence). The CDR3 is CASSPRLGGEQYF. Here the CDR3 DNA reads TGTGCCAGTAGTCCCCGACTGGGCGGAGAGCAGTACTTC.

Notes on this clone: A far larger clone is one nucleotide away, so this likely arose from a read error. The genes are TRBV20-1 and TRBJ1-1; D is uncertain. The CDR3 consists of 11 residues. Germline CDR1 and CDR2: DFQATT and SNEGSKA (reference sequence). CDR3 region: CCASPEPEAFF. CDR3 bases: TGCTGTGCTTCTCCCGAGCCAGAAGCTTTCTTT.

In this sample, this clone turned up once. Other nucleotide sequences in the sample specify the same CDR3. The chain recombines TRBV18 with TRBJ2-5, with 9 bases fitting TRBD1. The V gene end was trimmed by 2 bases and the J gene end by 4 bases; junction bases not matched to a gene: 2. The CDR3 consists of 14 residues. Germline values: CDR1 KGHSH, CDR2 LQKENI. CDR3: CASSPLDRGETQYF. The CDR3, as DNA: TGTGCCAGCTCACCATTGGACAGGGGAGAGACCCAGTACTTC.

The chain uses TRBV6-5 and TRBJ1-2, with 8 bases matching TRBD1. Trimming took 6 bases from V and 3 from J; bases not matched to a gene: 6. Germline V lookup: CDR1 MNHEY, CDR2 SVGAGI. The CDR3 is made up of 14 amino acids. CDR3 loop: CASRSDRGYYGYTF. CDR3 DNA sequence: TGTGCCAGCAGGTCCGACAGGGGCTACTATGGCTACACCTTC.